Shown below are 10 T cell receptor beta chains from a single sample sequenced in a study of T cell repertoires in cytomegalovirus infection. TCRdb re-derived calls from the reads in MiXCR, one entry per CDR3 protein. The sample consists of 200,000 or so distinct CDR3 sequences, 25% to 30% of them appearing once. Sequencing was carried out using PBMCs. These TCRs come from a human donor in good health (CMV status not recorded). Some clones in this sample may be carry-over from other donors' samples.

The chain links TRBV6-6 to TRBJ1-5, with 7 bases aligning to TRBD1. Germline values: CDR1 MNHNY, CDR2 SVGAGI (reference sequence). The length of the CDR3 is 14 residues. The junction had 9 bases not matched to a gene; V was cut back by 7 bases and J by 6 bases. CDR3 nucleotides: TGTGCCAGCACCAACGACAGGGCGGGTCAGCCCCAGCATTTT. Encoded protein: CASTNDRAGQPQHF.

This clonotype came up many times. CDR3 DNA: TGTGCCAGCAGCTTGGCCGCACAGGTCCGGGGGCAGTTCTTC. This codes for CASSLAAQVRGQFF. This rearrangement joins TRBV5-6 to TRBJ2-1; D is possibly TRBD1 or TRBD2 (5 bases each). Germline assignment: CDR1 SGHDT and CDR2 YYEEEE. Deletions cut 0 bases from V and 12 bases from J, with 16 bases between. The CDR3 is made up of 14 amino acids. The full variable domain, rest sourced from reference TRBV5-6 and TRBJ2-1, is DAGVTQSPTHLIKTRGQQVTLRCSPKSGHDTVSWYQQALGQGPQFIFQYYEEEERQRGNFPDRFSGHQFPNYSSELNVNALLLGDSALYLCASSLAAQVRGQFFGPGTRLTVL.

Turning to this clonotype: A read error may account for a junction end that differs from germline. V gene TRBV6-6 combines with J gene TRBJ2-3; possible D gene TRBD1, 5 bases. The CDR3 spans 14 residues. Germline CDR1 is MNHNY and CDR2 is SVGAGI (reference sequence). CDR3 bases: TGTGCCAGCATAGTCGACAGCAGTTCAGATACGCGGTATTTT. This gives the protein CASIVDSSSDTRYF.

In its sample, this clonotype was seen a few times. The chain recombines TRBV29-1 with TRBJ2-7, with 8 bases identical to TRBD1. The CDR3 loop spans 13 amino acids. The V segment lost 1 base and the J segment 2 bases; nucleotides outside the gene matches: 1. Per germline, CDR1 SQVTM and CDR2 ANQGSEA. The CDR3: CSVEGTGTYEQYF. The CDR3 DNA reads as TGCAGCGTTGAAGGGACAGGGACCTACGAGCAGTACTTC.

The chain has TRBV7-3 and TRBJ1-2, with 8 bases lining up with TRBD1. Germline CDR1 reads SGHTA; CDR2 reads FQGTGA. This CDR3 is 14 amino acids long. Germline trimming cut 2 bases from V and 7 bases from J; bases unmatched to any gene: 6. The CDR3 is CASSLLDRGFGYTF. The CDR3, as DNA: TGTGCCAGCAGCTTACTTGACAGGGGCTTTGGCTACACCTTC.

This clonotype was picked up a small number of times. The CDR3 nucleotides are TGTGCCAGCAGCGCTCGACTAGCGGGGAGCTACGAGCAGTACTTC. This gives the protein CASSARLAGSYEQYF. This chain uses TRBV7-2 with TRBJ2-7, with 11 bases identical to TRBD2. Germline V gene lookup returns CDR1 SGHTA and CDR2 FQGNSA. The CDR3 length is 15 residues. Trimming took 5 bases from V and 3 from J; bases not matched to a gene: 6.

The rearrangement uses TRBV2 and TRBJ1-5; 7 positions match TRBD1. The CDR3 is 14 residues long. V lost 6 bases to trimming and J lost 6 bases; unmatched junction nucleotides: 8. Germline CDR1 SNHLY, CDR2 FYNNEI. The CDR3 DNA follows: TGTGCCAGCAGACCGACAGGGTCTGGTCAGCCCCAGCATTTT. Translated, it gives CASRPTGSGQPQHF.

The chain recombines TRBV20-1 with TRBJ2-5; the D gene is possibly TRBD2 (6 bases). Germline values: CDR1 DFQATT, CDR2 SNEGSKA (reference sequence). V lost 3 bases, J lost 2 bases, and 10 bases lay in between. CDR3 length: 13 residues. The CDR3 bases are TGCAGTGCTAGTCAACTAGCTCAAGAGACCCAGTACTTC. Translation: CSASQLAQETQYF.

Only a few counts were recorded for this clonotype. The chain combines TRBV6-6 with TRBJ2-7; 8 bases fit TRBD2. J gave up 1 base and V 10 bases, and 9 bases lay outside the gene matches. The CDR3 totals 14 residues. The germline CDR1 and CDR2 sequences are MNHNY and SVGAGI (reference sequence). CDR3 sequence: CATMPPGGSYEQYF. For the CDR3, the DNA is TGTGCCACCATGCCCCCGGGGGGGTCCTACGAGCAGTACTTC.

The genes are TRBV10-3 and TRBJ2-1; D tentatively fits TRBD1 or TRBD2 (6 bases each). The CDR3 runs to 17 residues. The V end was cut by 0 bases, the J end by 9 bases, with 21 bases between. Germline-derived CDR1 and CDR2 are ENHRY and SYGVKD. The CDR3 nucleotides are TGTGCCATCAGTGAGTCTATCTTGTACAGGCCGGGGGCTGAGCAGTTCTTC. Protein product: CAISESILYRPGAEQFF.